Included here is one TCR beta chain sequence, with context. Its antigen remains unidentified. These data come from a study of T-cell reconstitution after alpha-beta-depleted transplantation in children. Overall study results and limits: The origin of high day-60 TCRbeta diversity in some patients lay in surviving recipient T cells and thymic progenitors. Newly produced T cells mostly accounted for T-cell counts and diversity one year post-transplant. Alpha-beta T cells about two months after transplant reportedly derived from several hundred expanded graft clones.

Preparation of the TCRbeta library involved a method that used unique molecular identifiers. One entry per CDR3 protein, called by TCRdb with MiXCR from the PCR reads. The sample carries 77,000 or so distinct CDR3 sequences, roughly 20% recorded once. In germline, CDR1 is LGHNA, CDR2 YNFKEQ. V lost 1 base to trimming and J lost 2 bases; unmatched junction nucleotides: 8. The CDR3 runs to 17 residues. The sequence was obtained from a male patient aged 2 to 10 who had a stem cell transplant for acute lymphoblastic leukemia, so the T cells may come from the graft donor. This sequence joins TRBV4-2 and TRBJ2-7; 10 nucleotides match TRBD1. The source material was PBMCs, mostly from graft donor cells, sampled 360 days after TCRalphabeta/CD19-depleted stem cell transplant. As DNA, the CDR3 is TGTGCCAGCAGCCAAGGGAGGAGACAGGGGGCACCCTACGAGCAGTACTTC. Translated: CASSQGRRQGAPYEQYF.